One and the same sample provided the 22 T cell receptor beta chains below, sequenced in a study of CDR3 diversity in severe acne. TCRdb processed the PCR reads anew with MiXCR; each CDR3 protein has one entry. The data hold some 84,000 distinct CDR3 sequences, with over 45% observed a single time. Material for sequencing was blood. The receptors here all came from a male donor in good health, serving as a control.

The chain recombines TRBV15 with TRBJ2-3; 9 nucleotides agree with TRBD1. The CDR3 sequence is 14 residues long. From germline, CDR1 is LNHNV and CDR2 YYDKDF (reference sequence). V was clipped by 3 bases and J by 6 bases; unmatched bases: 4. The CDR3 DNA reads TGTGCCACCAGCAGGACAGGGGGAGTTGATACGCAGTATTTT. Encoded protein: CATSRTGGVDTQYF.

With regard to this clonotype: An end of the junction does not agree with germline; a read error may underlie this. The chain employs TRBV7-2 and TRBJ1-5, with D uncertain. The CDR3 has 12 amino acids. The germline V gene has CDR1 SGHTA and CDR2 FQGNSA. DNA of the CDR3: TGTGCCGGCAGCTTAGACGCGCAGCCCCAGCATTTT. Residues: CAGSLDAQPQHF. The entire variable domain, with the rest obtained from reference TRBV7-2 and TRBJ1-5, is as follows: GAGVSQSPSNKVTEKGKDVELRCDPISGHTALYWYRQSLGQGLEFLIYFQGNSAPDKSGLPSDRFSAERTGGSVSTLTIQRTQQEDSAVYLCAGSLDAQPQHFGDGTRLSIL.

Concerning this clonotype itself: A much larger clone lies a single base off, so this may be a read error. The V and J genes are TRBV11-3 and TRBJ2-2; either TRBD1 or TRBD2 may fit D (5 bases each). This CDR3 has 15 residues. CDR1 is SGHNT and CDR2 is YENEEA in the germline V gene. The CDR3 sequence: CASSLAPGNTGELLF. The CDR3 DNA reads TGTGCCAGCAGCTTAGCCCCAGGGAACACCGGGGAGCTGCTTTTT.

The genes are TRBV5-1 and TRBJ1-2, with a possible D match to TRBD1 (5 bases). Germline assignment: CDR1 SGHRS and CDR2 YFSETQ. Trimming removed 4 bases from V and 3 bases from J, with 13 bases in between. This CDR3 has 14 residues. DNA of the CDR3: TGCGCCAGCAGCCCAGATGGGGCGGACTATGGCTACACCTTC. This sequence encodes CASSPDGADYGYTF. Filled out from reference TRBV5-1 and TRBJ1-2, the complete variable domain reads KAGVTQTPRYLIKTRGQQVTLSCSPISGHRSVSWYQQTPGQGLQFLFEYFSETQRNKGNFPGRFSGRQFSNSRSEMNVSTLELGDSALYLCASSPDGADYGYTFGSGTRLTVV.

Remarks on this clonotype: The junction differs from germline at one of its ends, possibly a read error. This chain's CDR3 is CAGSPWTGKQETQYF. CDR3 in DNA: TGTGCCGGCAGCCCGTGGACAGGAAAACAAGAGACCCAGTACTTC. V and J are TRBV28 and TRBJ2-5; 7 nucleotides line up with TRBD1. Germline CDR1 is MDHEN and CDR2 is SYDVKM. The CDR3 extends over 15 amino acids. The complete variable domain, with remaining parts taken from reference TRBV28 and TRBJ2-5, reads DVKVTQSSRYLVKRTGEKVFLECVQDMDHENMFWYRQDPGLGLRLIYFSYDVKMKEKGDIPEGYSVSREKKERFSLILESASTNQTSMYLCAGSPWTGKQETQYFGPGTRLLVL.

This clonotype appeared a few times. The chain links TRBV6-1 to TRBJ2-7; D uncertain. Germline values: CDR1 MNHNS, CDR2 SASEGT. The CDR3 consists of 13 residues. The V and J ends lost 6 bases and 2 bases respectively, with 11 bases between them. The CDR3 DNA is TGTGCCAGCAGCCGACCGCCTCCCTACGAGCAGTACTTC. It yields the protein CASSRPPPYEQYF.

The V and J genes are TRBV2 and TRBJ2-2, with D possibly TRBD2 on 5 matching bases. The V gene's germline CDR1 is SNHLY and CDR2 FYNNEI. The CDR3 spans 14 residues. The V end lost 8 bases, the J end lost 3 bases, and 13 bases lay between the germline ends. CDR3 residues: CASGVGRDTGELFF. The CDR3 DNA reads TGTGCCAGCGGTGTTGGGCGGGACACCGGGGAGCTGTTTTTT.

The table lists this clonotype with a few counts. The chain combines TRBV7-9 with TRBJ1-3; possibly TRBD1 for D (6 bases). The V end was cut by 5 bases, the J end by 4 bases, with 15 bases between. CDR1 is SEHNR and CDR2 is FQNEAQ in the germline V gene (reference sequence). The CDR3 spans 15 residues. This chain's CDR3 is CASSRWAGDGNTIYF. The CDR3 nucleotides are TGTGCCAGCAGCCGGTGGGCAGGGGACGGAAACACCATATATTTT. Using reference TRBV7-9 and TRBJ1-3 for the parts outside the CDR3, the full variable domain is DTGVSQNPRHKITKRGQNVTFRCDPISEHNRLYWYRQTLGQGPEFLTYFQNEAQLEKSRLLSDRFSAERPKGSFSTLEIQRTEQGDSAMYLCASSRWAGDGNTIYFGEGSWLTVV.

This clonotype was counted ten times or more. The chain links TRBV9 to TRBJ1-6; 7 bases line up with TRBD1. The CDR3 is made up of 15 amino acids. Losses at the gene ends were 4 bases for V and 6 bases for J; bases not matched to a gene: 7. CDR1 is SGDLS, CDR2 YYNGEE, per germline. CDR3 nucleotide sequence: TGTGCCAGCAGCTTAGGACAGGAAATTAATTCACCCCTCCACTTT. Translated: CASSLGQEINSPLHF. Complete variable domain (other parts from reference TRBV9 and TRBJ1-6): DSGVTQTPKHLITATGQRVTLRCSPRSGDLSVYWYQQSLDQGLQFLIQYYNGEERAKGNILERFSAQQFPDLHSELNLSSLELGDSALYFCASSLGQEINSPLHFGNGTRLTVT.

As to this clonotype: Possible read error: a much larger clone is one base away. The CDR3 carries no conserved terminal phenylalanine or tryptophan, so it likely arises from a read error. The chain employs TRBV25-1 and TRBJ1-1; D is possibly TRBD1 (5 bases). The V end lost 2 bases, the J end lost 4 bases, and 11 bases lay between the germline ends. The germline CDR1 and CDR2 sequences are MGHDK and SYGVNS. This CDR3 region has 14 residues. CDR3: CASSERGGGTEAFS. The CDR3, as DNA: TGTGCCAGCAGTGAAAGGGGAGGTGGCACTGAAGCTTTCTCT.

This clonotype has a count of ten or more. V and J are TRBV12-3 or TRBV12-4 and TRBJ1-3; the D is unclear. This CDR3 region has 12 residues. V was shortened by 2 bases and J by 12 bases, with 11 bases between the two germline ends. The CDR3 loop reads CASSLSGNGIYF. The DNA of the CDR3 is TGTGCCAGCAGTTTAAGCGGAAACGGCATATATTTT.

At least ten counts were recorded for this clonotype. In DNA, the CDR3 is TGTGCCAGCAGTTCGACAGGCGAAGCTTTCTTT. This codes for CASSSTGEAFF. The chain is built from TRBV7-6 and TRBJ1-1, with D perhaps matching TRBD1 (6 bases). Germline V lookup: CDR1 SGHVS, CDR2 FNYEAQ. V was cut by 6 bases and J by 8 bases, with 10 bases left in between. The CDR3 covers 11 residues.

The chain joins TRBV7-9 to TRBJ1-5; D call uncertain. Germline V lookup: CDR1 SEHNR, CDR2 FQNEAQ (reference sequence). V lost 1 base and J 11 bases, leaving 12 bases between the germline ends. The CDR3 length is 13 residues. CDR3 nucleotide sequence: TGTGCCAGCAGCTTAGGTCCCGAGAAGACCCAGCATTTT. Translation gives CASSLGPEKTQHF.

This clonotype has at least ten counts. This chain links TRBV5-1 with TRBJ2-7; 7 nucleotides agree with TRBD1. CDR1 and CDR2 from the germline V gene are SGHRS and YFSETQ. J lost 2 bases, V lost 4 bases, and 12 bases had no gene match. The length of the CDR3 is 16 residues. DNA of the CDR3: TGCGCCAGCAGCCCGCTGACAGGGAAGACTCCCTACGAGCAGTACTTC. Residues: CASSPLTGKTPYEQYF.

As to this clonotype: One base away lies a much larger clone, so this may be a sequencing read error. V and J are TRBV7-9 and TRBJ2-7; D not resolved. The germline V and J ends were trimmed by 7 bases and 7 bases, with 14 bases remaining between them. The CDR3 totals 12 residues. From germline, CDR1 is SEHNR and CDR2 FQNEAQ (reference sequence). The CDR3: CASTPLLHEQYF. The CDR3 bases are TGTGCCAGCACCCCCCTGTTGCATGAGCAGTACTTC.

This chain joins TRBV11-2 and TRBJ2-7; maybe TRBD2 (6 bases). This CDR3 comprises 13 residues. Trimming shortened V by 6 bases and J by 0 bases, and 9 bases separated the two germline ends. The germline V gene encodes CDR1 SGHAT and CDR2 FQNNGV. This chain's CDR3 is CASRGLSSYEQYF. The CDR3 DNA is TGTGCCAGCAGGGGACTCAGCTCCTACGAGCAGTACTTC.

The V gene is TRBV20-1, the J gene TRBJ2-5; 8 nucleotides line up with TRBD2. Germline V gene data show CDR1 as DFQATT and CDR2 as SNEGSKA (reference sequence). The CDR3 runs 12 residues. As DNA, the CDR3 is TGCAATGCGAGCGGGGGACTGGAGACCCAGTACTTC. Translated, it gives CNASGGLETQYF.

Concerning this clonotype: A read error is likely, as this CDR3 ends without the conserved phenylalanine or tryptophan. The chain has TRBV25-1 and TRBJ1-2; TRBD1 might be the D (6 bases). There are 14 residues in the CDR3. The V gene's germline CDR1 is MGHDK and CDR2 SYGVNS. V dropped 4 bases and J dropped 8 bases, with 17 bases sitting between them. Written as DNA, the CDR3 is TGTGCCAGCAGTGCCGACAGGTCACGGGGGGGCTACACCTCC. Amino acid sequence: CASSADRSRGGYTS.

Concerning this clonotype itself: A much larger clone sits a single nucleotide away, making a read error possible. This CDR3 reads CSAGTSGGAYNEQFF. The CDR3 DNA is TGCAGTGCTGGGACTAGCGGGGGGGCCTACAATGAGCAGTTCTTC. The rearrangement uses TRBV20-1 and TRBJ2-1, with TRBD2 matching 16 bases. CDR1 is DFQATT and CDR2 is SNEGSKA in the germline V gene (reference sequence). The CDR3 sequence is 15 residues long. Trimming removed 5 bases from V and 2 bases from J; junction bases left unmatched: 0.

This clonotype has just one count. The chain carries TRBV7-9 and TRBJ2-2, with 9 bases lining up with TRBD1. This CDR3 contains 16 residues. The germline CDR1 and CDR2 sequences are SEHNR and FQNEAQ (reference sequence). V dropped 8 bases and J dropped 5; count of bases not matched to a gene: 12. In nucleotides, the CDR3 is TGTGCCAGCCTTAGGAAGGGACAGGGAGAAACCGGGGAGCTGTTTTTT. This translates into CASLRKGQGETGELFF.

The V call is TRBV10-3, the J call TRBJ2-7, with 7 bases lining up with TRBD1. This CDR3 region has 15 residues. Germline CDR1 reads ENHRY; CDR2 reads SYGVKD. J lost 5 bases, V lost 10 bases, and 17 bases had no gene match. The DNA for the CDR3 is TGTGCCAGCAGCTTGAGACCAGGGGGAGTGCACGAGCAGTACTTC. It codes for CASSLRPGGVHEQYF.

This clonotype came up a few times. This rearrangement joins TRBV7-6 to TRBJ2-5; weak D call: TRBD1 (6 bases). The V end was cut by 3 bases, the J end by 1 base, with 15 bases between. This CDR3 has 16 amino acids. The V gene's germline CDR1 is SGHVS and CDR2 FNYEAQ. CDR3 in DNA: TGTGCCAGCAGCTTGAATACAGGGCTCTCCCAAGAGACCCAGTACTTC. This codes for CASSLNTGLSQETQYF.